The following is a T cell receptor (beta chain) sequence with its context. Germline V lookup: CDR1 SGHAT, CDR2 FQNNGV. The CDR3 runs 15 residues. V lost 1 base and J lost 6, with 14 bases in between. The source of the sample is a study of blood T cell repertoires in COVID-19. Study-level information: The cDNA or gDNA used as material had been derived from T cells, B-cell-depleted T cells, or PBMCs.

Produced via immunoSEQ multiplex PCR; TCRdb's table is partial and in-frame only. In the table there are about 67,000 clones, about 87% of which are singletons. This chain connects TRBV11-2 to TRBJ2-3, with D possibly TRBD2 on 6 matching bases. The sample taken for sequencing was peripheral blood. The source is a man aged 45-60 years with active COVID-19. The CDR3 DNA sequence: TGTGCCAGCAGCTTAGTGGGGGGTCTCGGGGATACGCAGTATTTT. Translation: CASSLVGGLGDTQYF. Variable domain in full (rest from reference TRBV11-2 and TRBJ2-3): EAGVAQSPRYKIIEKRQSVAFWCNPISGHATLYWYQQILGQGPKLLIQFQNNGVVDDSQLPKDRFSAERLKGVDSTLKIQPAKLEDSAVYLCASSLVGGLGDTQYFGPGTRLTVL.